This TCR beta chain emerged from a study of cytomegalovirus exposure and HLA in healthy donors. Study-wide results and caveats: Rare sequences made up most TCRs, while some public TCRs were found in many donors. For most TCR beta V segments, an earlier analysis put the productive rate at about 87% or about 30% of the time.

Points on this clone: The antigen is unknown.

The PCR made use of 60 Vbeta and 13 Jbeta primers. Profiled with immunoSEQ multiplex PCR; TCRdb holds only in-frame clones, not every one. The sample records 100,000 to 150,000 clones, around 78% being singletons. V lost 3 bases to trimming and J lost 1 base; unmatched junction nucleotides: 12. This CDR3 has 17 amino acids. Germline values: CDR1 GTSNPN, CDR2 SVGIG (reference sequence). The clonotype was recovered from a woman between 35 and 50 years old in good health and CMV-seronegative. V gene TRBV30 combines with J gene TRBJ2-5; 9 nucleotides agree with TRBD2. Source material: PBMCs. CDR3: CAWRGIAGAMTQETQYF. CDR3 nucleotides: TGTGCCTGGAGAGGCATAGCGGGAGCTATGACCCAAGAGACCCAGTACTTC.